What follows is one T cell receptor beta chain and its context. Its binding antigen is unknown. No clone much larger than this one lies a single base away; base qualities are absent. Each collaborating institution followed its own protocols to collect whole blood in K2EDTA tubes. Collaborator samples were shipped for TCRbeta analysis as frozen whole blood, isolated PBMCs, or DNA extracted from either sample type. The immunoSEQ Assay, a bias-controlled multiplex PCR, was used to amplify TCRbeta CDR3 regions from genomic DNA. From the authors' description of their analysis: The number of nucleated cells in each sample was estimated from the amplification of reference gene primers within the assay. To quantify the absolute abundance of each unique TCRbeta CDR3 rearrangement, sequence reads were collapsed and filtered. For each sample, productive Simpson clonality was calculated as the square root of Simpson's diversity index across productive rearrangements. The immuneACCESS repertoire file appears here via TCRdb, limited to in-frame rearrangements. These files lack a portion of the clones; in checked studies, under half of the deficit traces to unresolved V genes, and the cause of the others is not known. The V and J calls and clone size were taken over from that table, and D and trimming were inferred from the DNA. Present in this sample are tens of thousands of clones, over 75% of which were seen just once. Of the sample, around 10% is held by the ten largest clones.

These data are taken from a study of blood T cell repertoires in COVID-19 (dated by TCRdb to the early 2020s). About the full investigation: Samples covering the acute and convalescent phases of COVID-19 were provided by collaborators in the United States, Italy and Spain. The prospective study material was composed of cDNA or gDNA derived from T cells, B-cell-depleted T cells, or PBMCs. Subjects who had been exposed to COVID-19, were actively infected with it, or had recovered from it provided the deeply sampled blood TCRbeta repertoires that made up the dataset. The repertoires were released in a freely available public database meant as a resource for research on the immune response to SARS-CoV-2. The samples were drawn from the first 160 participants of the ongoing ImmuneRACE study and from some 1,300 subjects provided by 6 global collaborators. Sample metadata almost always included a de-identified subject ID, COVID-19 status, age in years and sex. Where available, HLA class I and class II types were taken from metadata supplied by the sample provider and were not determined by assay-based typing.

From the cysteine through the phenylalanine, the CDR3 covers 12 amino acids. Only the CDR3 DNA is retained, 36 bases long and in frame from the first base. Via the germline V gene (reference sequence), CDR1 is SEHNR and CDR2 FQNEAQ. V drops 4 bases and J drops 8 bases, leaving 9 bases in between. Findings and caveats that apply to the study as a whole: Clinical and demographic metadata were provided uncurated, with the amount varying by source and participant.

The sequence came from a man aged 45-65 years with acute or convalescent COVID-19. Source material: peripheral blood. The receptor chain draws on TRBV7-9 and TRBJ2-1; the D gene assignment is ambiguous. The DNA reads TGTGCCAGCAGCTCTTTTGTCTATGAGCAGTTCTTC. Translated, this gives CASSSFVYEQFF. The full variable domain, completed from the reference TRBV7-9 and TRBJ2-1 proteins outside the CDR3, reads DTGVSQNPRHKITKRGQNVTFRCDPISEHNRLYWYRQTLGQGPEFLTYFQNEAQLEKSRLLSDRFSAERPKGSFSTLEIQRTEQGDSAMYLCASSSFVYEQFFGPGTRLTVL.